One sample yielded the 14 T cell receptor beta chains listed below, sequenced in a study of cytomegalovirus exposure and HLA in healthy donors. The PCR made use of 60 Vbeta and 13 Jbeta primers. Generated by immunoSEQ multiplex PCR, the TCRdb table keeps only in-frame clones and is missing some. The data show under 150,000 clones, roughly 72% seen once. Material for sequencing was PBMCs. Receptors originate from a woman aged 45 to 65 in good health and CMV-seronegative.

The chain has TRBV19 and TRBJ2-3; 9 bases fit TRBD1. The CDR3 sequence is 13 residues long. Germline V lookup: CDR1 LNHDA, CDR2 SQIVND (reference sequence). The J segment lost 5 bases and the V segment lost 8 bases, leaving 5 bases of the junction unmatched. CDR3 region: CASADRGKDTQYF. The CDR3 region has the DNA TGTGCCAGTGCTGACAGGGGGAAAGATACGCAGTATTTT.

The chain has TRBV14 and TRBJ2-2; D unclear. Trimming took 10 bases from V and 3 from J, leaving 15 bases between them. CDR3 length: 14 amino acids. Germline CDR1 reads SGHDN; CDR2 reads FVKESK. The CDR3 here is CAILPRSDTGELFF. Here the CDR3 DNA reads TGTGCCATCCTCCCTCGGAGCGACACCGGGGAGCTGTTTTTT.

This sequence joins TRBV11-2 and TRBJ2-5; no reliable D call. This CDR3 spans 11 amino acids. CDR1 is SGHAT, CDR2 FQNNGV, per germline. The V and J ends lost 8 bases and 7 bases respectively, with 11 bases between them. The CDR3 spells CASSTKSTQYF. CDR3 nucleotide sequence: TGTGCCAGCTCCACTAAATCGACCCAGTACTTC.

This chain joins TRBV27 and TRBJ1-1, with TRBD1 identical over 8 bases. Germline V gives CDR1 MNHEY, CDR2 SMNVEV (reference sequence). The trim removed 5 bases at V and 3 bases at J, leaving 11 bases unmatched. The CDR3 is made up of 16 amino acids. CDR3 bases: TGTGCCAGCAGTACGGTACAGGGGGTAGGAGACACTGAAGCTTTCTTT. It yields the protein CASSTVQGVGDTEAFF.

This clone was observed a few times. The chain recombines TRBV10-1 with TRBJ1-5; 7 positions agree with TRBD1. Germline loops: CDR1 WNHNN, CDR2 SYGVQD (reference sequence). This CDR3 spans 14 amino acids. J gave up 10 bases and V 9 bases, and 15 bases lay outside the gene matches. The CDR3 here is CASPGTAIQDPQHF. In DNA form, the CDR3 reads TGCGCCAGTCCTGGGACAGCCATTCAGGATCCCCAGCATTTT.

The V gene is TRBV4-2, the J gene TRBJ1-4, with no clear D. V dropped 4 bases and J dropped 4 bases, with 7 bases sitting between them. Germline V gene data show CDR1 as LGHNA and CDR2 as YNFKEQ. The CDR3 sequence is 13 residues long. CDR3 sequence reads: CASSPQNNEKLFF. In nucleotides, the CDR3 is TGTGCCAGCAGCCCCCAGAATAATGAAAAACTGTTTTTT.

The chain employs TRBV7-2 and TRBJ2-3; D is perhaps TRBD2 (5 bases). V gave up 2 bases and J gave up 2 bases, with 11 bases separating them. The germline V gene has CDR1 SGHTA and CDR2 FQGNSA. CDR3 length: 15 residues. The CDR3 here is CASSLPATNTDTQYF. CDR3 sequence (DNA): TGTGCCAGCAGCTTACCGGCGACTAACACAGATACGCAGTATTTT.

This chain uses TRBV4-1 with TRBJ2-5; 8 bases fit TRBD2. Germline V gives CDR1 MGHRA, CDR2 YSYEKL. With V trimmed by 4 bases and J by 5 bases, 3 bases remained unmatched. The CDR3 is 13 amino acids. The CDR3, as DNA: TGCGCCAGCAGCCTAGCGGGATTGGAGACCCAGTACTTC. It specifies CASSLAGLETQYF.

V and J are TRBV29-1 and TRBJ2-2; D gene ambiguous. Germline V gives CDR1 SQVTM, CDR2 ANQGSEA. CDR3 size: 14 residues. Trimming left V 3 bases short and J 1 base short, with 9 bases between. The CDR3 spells CSVETRQNTGELFF. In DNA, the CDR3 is TGCAGCGTTGAGACCCGACAGAACACCGGGGAGCTGTTTTTT.

CDR3 sequence reads: CASSPGQGYYGYTF. As DNA, the CDR3 is TGTGCCAGCAGTCCGGGACAGGGATACTATGGCTACACCTTC. V is TRBV2 and J is TRBJ1-2; TRBD1 aligns across 9 bases. V lost 5 bases, J lost 3 bases, and 4 bases stayed unmatched. Germline CDR1 is SNHLY and CDR2 is FYNNEI. This CDR3 has 14 residues. The whole variable domain, remainder taken from reference TRBV2 and TRBJ1-2, is EPEVTQTPSHQVTQMGQEVILRCVPISNHLYFYWYRQILGQKVEFLVSFYNNEISEKSEIFDDQFSVERPDGSNFTLKIRSTKLEDSAMYFCASSPGQGYYGYTFGSGTRLTVV.

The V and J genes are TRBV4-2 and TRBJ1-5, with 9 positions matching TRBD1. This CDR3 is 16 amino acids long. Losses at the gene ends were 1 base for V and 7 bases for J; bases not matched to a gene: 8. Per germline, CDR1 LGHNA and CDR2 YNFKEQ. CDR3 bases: TGTGCCAGCAGCCAAGGTGGGGGACAGGGCGGGCAGCCCCAGCATTTT. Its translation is CASSQGGGQGGQPQHF.

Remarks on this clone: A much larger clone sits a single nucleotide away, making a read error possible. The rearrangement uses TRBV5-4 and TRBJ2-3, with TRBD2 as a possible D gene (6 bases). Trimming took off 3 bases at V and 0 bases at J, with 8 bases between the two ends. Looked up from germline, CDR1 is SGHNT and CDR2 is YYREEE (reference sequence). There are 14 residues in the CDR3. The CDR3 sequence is CASSSGTSTDTQYF. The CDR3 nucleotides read TGTGCCAGCAGCTCCGGGACTAGCACAGATACGCAGTATTTT.

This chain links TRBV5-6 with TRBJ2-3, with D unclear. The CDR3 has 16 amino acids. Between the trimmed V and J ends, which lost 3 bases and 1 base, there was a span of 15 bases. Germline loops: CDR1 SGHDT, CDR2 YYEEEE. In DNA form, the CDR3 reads TGTGCCAGCAGCTCTGTCAGCCGTCGGGGCACAGATACGCAGTATTTT. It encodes CASSSVSRRGTDTQYF. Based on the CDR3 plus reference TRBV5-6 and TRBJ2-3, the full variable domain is DAGVTQSPTHLIKTRGQQVTLRCSPKSGHDTVSWYQQALGQGPQFIFQYYEEEERQRGNFPDRFSGHQFPNYSSELNVNALLLGDSALYLCASSSVSRRGTDTQYFGPGTRLTVL.

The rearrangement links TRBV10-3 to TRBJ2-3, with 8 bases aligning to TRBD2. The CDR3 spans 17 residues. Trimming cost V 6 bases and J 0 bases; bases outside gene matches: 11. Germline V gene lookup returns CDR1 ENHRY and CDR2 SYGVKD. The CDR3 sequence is CAIRTTLAGPSTDTQYF. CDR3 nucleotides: TGTGCCATCAGGACGACTTTAGCGGGGCCTAGCACAGATACGCAGTATTTT.